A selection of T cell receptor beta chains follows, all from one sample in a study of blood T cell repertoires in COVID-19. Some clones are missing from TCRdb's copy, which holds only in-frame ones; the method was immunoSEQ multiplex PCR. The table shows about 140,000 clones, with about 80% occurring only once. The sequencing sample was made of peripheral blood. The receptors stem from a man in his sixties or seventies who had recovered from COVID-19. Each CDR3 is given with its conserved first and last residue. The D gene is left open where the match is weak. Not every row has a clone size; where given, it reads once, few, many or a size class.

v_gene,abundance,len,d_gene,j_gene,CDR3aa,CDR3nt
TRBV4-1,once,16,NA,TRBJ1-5,CASSQGSWTGNQPQHF,TGCGCCAGCAGCCAAGGTAGCTGGACAGGCAATCAGCCCCAGCATTTT
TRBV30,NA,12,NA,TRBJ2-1,CAWSRSANEQFF,TGTGCCTGGAGCCGGAGTGCCAATGAGCAGTTCTTC
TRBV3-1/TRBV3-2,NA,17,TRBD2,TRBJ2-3,CASSPPGLAGATDTQYF,TGTGCCAGCAGCCCCCCCGGACTAGCGGGAGCCACAGATACGCAGTATTTT
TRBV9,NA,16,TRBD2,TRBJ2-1,CASSARPRDYYNEQFF,TGTGCCAGCAGCGCCCGGCCCCGGGACTACTACAATGAGCAGTTCTTC
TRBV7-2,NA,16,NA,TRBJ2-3,CASSLFSRGEADTQYF,TGTGCCAGCAGCTTATTCTCCAGGGGGGAAGCAGATACGCAGTATTTT
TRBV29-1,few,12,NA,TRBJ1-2,CSVEGAGYGYTF,TGCAGCGTTGAAGGGGCGGGGTATGGCTACACCTTC
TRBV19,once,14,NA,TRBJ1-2,CASSMLGRRDGYTF,TGTGCCAGTAGTATGTTAGGGAGAAGGGATGGCTACACCTTC
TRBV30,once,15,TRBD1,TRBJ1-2,CAWSRTGGKIGGYTF,TGTGCCTGGAGCCGGACAGGGGGCAAAATCGGAGGCTACACCTTC
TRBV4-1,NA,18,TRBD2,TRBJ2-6,CASSQGLAGISGANVLTF,TGCGCCAGCAGCCAAGGACTAGCGGGAATCTCTGGGGCCAACGTCCTGACTTTC
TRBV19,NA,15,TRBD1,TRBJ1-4,CASRGQGQGFEKLFF,TGTGCCAGTAGGGGACAGGGACAGGGTTTTGAAAAACTGTTTTTT
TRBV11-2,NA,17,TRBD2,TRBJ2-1,CASSSVLAGDTYNEQFF,TGTGCCAGCAGCTCGGTCTTGGCGGGAGATACCTACAATGAGCAGTTCTTC
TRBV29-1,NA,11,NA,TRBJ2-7,CSVGQSWEQYF,TGCAGCGTTGGACAGTCGTGGGAGCAGTACTTC
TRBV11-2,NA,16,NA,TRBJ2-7,CASSPANPRDIYEQYF,TGTGCCAGCAGCCCTGCGAACCCCCGGGACATCTACGAGCAGTACTTC
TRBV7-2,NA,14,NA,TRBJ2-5,CASRGAGTQETQYF,TGTGCCAGCAGGGGTGCCGGGACTCAGGAGACCCAGTACTTC
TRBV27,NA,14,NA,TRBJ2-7,CASSLSDSLYEQYF,TGTGCCAGCAGTTTATCGGACAGCCTTTACGAGCAGTACTTC
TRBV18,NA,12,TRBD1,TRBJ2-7,CASSLGTVEQYF,TGTGCCAGCTCGCTCGGGACAGTCGAGCAGTACTTC
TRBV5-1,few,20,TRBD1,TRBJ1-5,CASSFDPGQGNLYSNQPQHF,TGCGCCAGCAGCTTCGACCCGGGACAGGGTAACCTTTATAGCAATCAGCCCCAGCATTTT
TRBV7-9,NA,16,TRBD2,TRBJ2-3,CASSLNSAGGPDTQYF,TGTGCCAGCAGCTTAAATTCAGCGGGAGGGCCGGATACGCAGTATTTT
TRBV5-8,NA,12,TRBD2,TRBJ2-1,CASSRLAGEEFF,TGTGCCAGCAGCAGACTAGCGGGTGAGGAGTTCTTC
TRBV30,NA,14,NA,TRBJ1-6,CAWNGGAGNSPLHF,TGTGCCTGGAATGGAGGAGCGGGGAATTCACCCCTCCACTTT
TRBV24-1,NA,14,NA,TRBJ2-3,CATSDGSSTDTQYF,TGTGCCACCAGTGATGGGAGCAGCACAGATACGCAGTATTTT
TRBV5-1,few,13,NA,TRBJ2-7,CASSLGGNYEQYF,TGCGCCAGCAGCTTAGGCGGAAACTACGAGCAGTACTTC
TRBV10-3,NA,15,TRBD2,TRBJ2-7,CAISATSGGNYEQYF,TGTGCCATCAGTGCAACTAGCGGGGGGAACTACGAGCAGTACTTC
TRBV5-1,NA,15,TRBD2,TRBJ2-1,CASSTGLATINEQFF,TGCGCCAGCAGCACGGGACTAGCCACGATTAATGAGCAGTTCTTC
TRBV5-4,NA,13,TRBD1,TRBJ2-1,CASSSTGYNEQFF,TGTGCCAGCAGCTCGACAGGGTACAATGAGCAGTTCTTC
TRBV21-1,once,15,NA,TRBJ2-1,CASSRPPSGIYEQFF,TGTGCCAGCAGCAGACCTCCTAGCGGGATTTATGAGCAGTTCTTC
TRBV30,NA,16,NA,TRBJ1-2,CAWSVRRGIVDYGYTF,TGTGCCTGGAGTGTACGTCGAGGGATAGTGGACTATGGCTACACCTTC
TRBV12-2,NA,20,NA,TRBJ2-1,CASRPQGWQGGWSVYNEQFF,TGTGCAAGTCGCCCCCAGGGGTGGCAGGGCGGCTGGTCCGTTTACAATGAGCAGTTCTTC
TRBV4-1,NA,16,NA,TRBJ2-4,CASSQAGLLAKNIQYF,TGCGCCAGCAGCCAAGCGGGTCTACTAGCCAAAAACATTCAGTACTTC
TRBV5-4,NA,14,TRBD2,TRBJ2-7,CASSSRGGSYEQYF,TGTGCCAGCAGCTCCCGGGGGGGCTCCTACGAGCAGTACTTC
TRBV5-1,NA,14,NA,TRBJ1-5,CASSPQGLNQPQHF,TGCGCCAGCAGCCCGCAGGGATTGAATCAGCCCCAGCATTTT
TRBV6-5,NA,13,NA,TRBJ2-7,CASSPREASEQYF,TGTGCCAGCAGTCCCAGGGAAGCTTCCGAGCAGTACTTC
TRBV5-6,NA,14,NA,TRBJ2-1,CASSLLQRYNEQFF,TGTGCCAGCAGCTTGTTGCAGCGGTACAATGAGCAGTTCTTC
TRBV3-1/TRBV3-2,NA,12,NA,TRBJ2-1,CASSQEQMEQFF,TGTGCCAGCAGCCAAGAACAGATGGAGCAGTTCTTC
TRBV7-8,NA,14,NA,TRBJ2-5,CASSLVGGKGTQYF,TGTGCCAGCAGCCTAGTAGGGGGAAAAGGGACCCAGTACTTC
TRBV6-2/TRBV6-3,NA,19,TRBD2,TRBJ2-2,CASSSLGTSGRTNTGELFF,TGTGCCAGCAGTTCATTAGGGACTAGCGGGAGGACGAACACCGGGGAGCTGTTTTTT
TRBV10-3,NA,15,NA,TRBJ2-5,CAISVEQGTLETQYF,TGTGCCATCAGCGTAGAACAGGGAACACTAGAGACCCAGTACTTC
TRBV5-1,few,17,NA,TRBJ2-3,CASSLNPPASGTDTQYF,TGCGCCAGCAGCTTAAATCCGCCGGCTAGCGGCACAGATACGCAGTATTTT
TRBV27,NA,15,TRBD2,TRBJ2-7,CASSPGTSGSYEQYF,TGTGCCAGCAGCCCCGGGACTAGCGGCTCCTACGAGCAGTACTTC
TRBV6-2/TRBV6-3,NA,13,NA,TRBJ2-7,CASSPGATYEQYF,TGTGCCAGCAGCCCGGGAGCGACCTACGAGCAGTACTTC
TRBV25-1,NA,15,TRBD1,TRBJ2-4,CASSGAGTGGDIQYF,TGTGCCAGCAGTGGCGCCGGGACAGGGGGCGACATTCAGTACTTC
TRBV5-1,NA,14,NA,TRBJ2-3,CASRKAVSTDTQYF,TGCGCCAGCAGAAAAGCGGTTAGCACAGATACGCAGTATTTT
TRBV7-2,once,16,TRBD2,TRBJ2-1,CASRSSSGDSYNEQFF,TGTGCCAGCAGGAGTTCTAGCGGGGACTCCTACAATGAGCAGTTCTTC
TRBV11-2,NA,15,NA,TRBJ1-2,CASSLDPLANYGYTF,TGTGCCAGCAGCTTAGATCCATTAGCTAACTATGGCTACACCTTC
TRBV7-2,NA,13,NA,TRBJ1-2,CASSPLPNGGYTF,TGTGCCAGCAGCCCTCTCCCAAACGGGGGCTACACCTTC
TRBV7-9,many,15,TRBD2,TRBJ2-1,CASSLAGVGWHEQFF,TGTGCCAGCAGCTTGGCGGGAGTAGGGTGGCATGAGCAGTTCTTC
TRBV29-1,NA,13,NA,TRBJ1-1,CSVEPGRGTEAFF,TGCAGCGTTGAACCGGGTCGCGGGACTGAAGCTTTCTTT
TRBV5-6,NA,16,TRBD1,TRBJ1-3,CASSSTRDRHNPTIYF,TGTGCCAGCAGTTCGACCCGGGACAGACACAACCCCACCATATATTTT
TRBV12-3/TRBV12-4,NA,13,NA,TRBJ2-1,CASNARSYNEQFF,TGTGCCAGCAACGCCCGGTCCTACAATGAGCAGTTCTTC
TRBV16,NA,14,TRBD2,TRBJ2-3,CASSQGGRPDTQYF,TGTGCCAGCAGCCAGGGCGGGAGGCCCGATACGCAGTATTTT
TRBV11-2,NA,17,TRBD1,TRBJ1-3,CASSFRWRGPSGNTIYF,TGTGCCAGCAGCTTCCGATGGAGGGGGCCCTCTGGAAACACCATATATTTT
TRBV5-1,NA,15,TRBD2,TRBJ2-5,CASSFTLAMGETQYF,TGCGCCAGCAGCTTTACACTAGCGATGGGGGAGACCCAGTACTTC
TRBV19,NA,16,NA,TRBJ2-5,CASSPTRQGLEETQYF,TGTGCCAGTAGTCCGACCCGCCAGGGATTGGAGGAGACCCAGTACTTC
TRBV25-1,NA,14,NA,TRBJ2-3,CASTDDVSADTQYF,TGTGCCAGCACTGACGATGTTTCGGCAGATACGCAGTATTTT
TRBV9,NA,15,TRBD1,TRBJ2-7,CASSVRGQGGDEQYF,TGTGCCAGCAGCGTAAGGGGACAGGGAGGAGACGAGCAGTACTTC